These 10 T cell receptor beta chains were all obtained from the same sample, sequenced in a study of neurological immune-mediated disorders. TCRdb called the 5' RACE reads again in MiXCR, with one record for every CDR3 protein. The table lists 50,000 to 65,000 distinct CDR3 sequences, less than 6% of them singletons, with less than 3.5% in the top ten. The sequencing sample was made of PBMCs. The receptors were sampled from a woman aged 45 to 65 with multiple sclerosis.

In this sample, this clonotype turned up a few times. The V gene is TRBV5-1, the J gene TRBJ1-1; D uncertain. Germline V gives CDR1 SGHRS, CDR2 YFSETQ. There are 15 residues in the CDR3. Deletions cut 0 bases from V and 1 base from J, with 10 bases between. The CDR3 bases are TGCGCCAGCAGCTTGGAAGTATTAGGGAACACTGAAGCTTTCTTT. This codes for CASSLEVLGNTEAFF.

This clonotype was detected ten times or more. This chain joins TRBV20-1 and TRBJ1-6; 7 bases map to TRBD1. J gave up 8 bases and V 0 bases, and 7 bases lay outside the gene matches. The germline gives CDR1 DFQATT, CDR2 SNEGSKA (reference sequence). The CDR3 covers 15 residues. In DNA form, the CDR3 reads TGCAGTGCTAGAGATAAGACCAGGGGGGATTCACCCCTCCACTTT. Translation gives CSARDKTRGDSPLHF.

By its share, this clonotype is medium-sized. This chain uses TRBV5-1 with TRBJ2-2; 10 positions agree with TRBD1. Germline values: CDR1 SGHRS, CDR2 YFSETQ. The V gene end was trimmed by 4 bases and the J gene end by 4 bases; junction bases not matched to a gene: 7. This CDR3 is 16 amino acids long. CDR3 nucleotides: TGCGCCAGCAGCCCTGGACAGGGGGTTGTCACCGGGGAGCTGTTTTTT. Translating gives CASSPGQGVVTGELFF.

This clonotype occurred many times. The rearrangement links TRBV12-3 or TRBV12-4 to TRBJ1-2; D is possibly TRBD1 (5 bases). This CDR3 comprises 13 residues. Trimming cost V 5 bases and J 7 bases, with 14 bases left between them. In DNA form, the CDR3 reads TGTGCCAGCAGTACTTGGGGGGTGACTGGCTACACCTTC. Translating gives CASSTWGVTGYTF.

This clonotype was picked up many times. This chain connects TRBV5-1 to TRBJ2-1, with TRBD1 matching 9 bases. The CDR3 totals 12 residues. J gave up 7 bases and V 4 bases, and 0 bases lay outside the gene matches. Germline loops: CDR1 SGHRS, CDR2 YFSETQ. The CDR3 DNA reads TGCGCCAGCAGCGGACAGGGGAATGAGCAGTTCTTC. Residues: CASSGQGNEQFF.

This clonotype was recorded many times. The V gene is TRBV3-1, the J gene TRBJ2-5, with a possible D match to TRBD2 (5 bases). The CDR3 contains 13 residues. V lost 1 base and J lost 7, with 10 bases in between. Germline V gene sequence: CDR1 LGHDT, CDR2 YNNKEL (reference sequence). CDR3 region: CASSQVNRGTQYF. The CDR3 nucleotides are TGTGCCAGCAGCCAAGTAAATCGGGGGACCCAGTACTTC.

Many counts were recorded for this clonotype. CDR3 bases: TGCGCCAGCAGCCCCGGACAGGGCGTCGACTATGGCTACACCTTC. Its protein is CASSPGQGVDYGYTF. The chain couples TRBV5-1 to TRBJ1-2, with 8 bases identical to TRBD1. V was pared by 4 bases and J by 3 bases, with 8 bases of the junction left unmatched. CDR3 length: 15 amino acids. Germline V gene sequence: CDR1 SGHRS, CDR2 YFSETQ. Using reference TRBV5-1 and TRBJ1-2 for the parts outside the CDR3, the full variable domain is KAGVTQTPRYLIKTRGQQVTLSCSPISGHRSVSWYQQTPGQGLQFLFEYFSETQRNKGNFPGRFSGRQFSNSRSEMNVSTLELGDSALYLCASSPGQGVDYGYTFGSGTRLTVV.

With regard to this clonotype: This may come from a read error, since a much larger clone is one base off. The chain links TRBV7-8 to TRBJ2-1; D call uncertain. The CDR3 covers 17 residues. Per germline, CDR1 SGHVS and CDR2 FQNEAQ. Trimming left V 0 bases short and J 0 bases short, with 12 bases between. CDR3 DNA sequence: TGTGCCAGCAGCTTAGCTGCCCACCACAACTCCTACAATGAGCAGTTCTTC. This encodes CASSLAAHHNSYNEQFF.

This clonotype has ten or more counts. V gene TRBV6-6 combines with J gene TRBJ2-5; D may correspond to TRBD1 or TRBD2 (5 bases each). The germline CDR1 and CDR2 sequences are MNHNY and SVGAGI (reference sequence). This CDR3 has 16 residues. Trimming pared 2 bases from V and 1 base from J, leaving 14 bases between. Here the CDR3 reads CASSYPLGTSQETQYF. DNA for the CDR3: TGTGCCAGCAGTTACCCCCTGGGGACCAGCCAAGAGACCCAGTACTTC.

This clonotype came up many times. In nucleotides, the CDR3 is TGCGCCAGCAGCTCTTACGACGGGAACACTGAAGCTTTCTTT. This encodes CASSSYDGNTEAFF. The chain couples TRBV5-1 to TRBJ1-1; D gene uncertain. Germline V lookup: CDR1 SGHRS, CDR2 YFSETQ. Trimming removed 3 bases from V and 1 base from J, with 10 bases in between. This CDR3 is built from 14 residues. Together with reference TRBV5-1 and TRBJ1-1, the CDR3 gives the full variable domain: KAGVTQTPRYLIKTRGQQVTLSCSPISGHRSVSWYQQTPGQGLQFLFEYFSETQRNKGNFPGRFSGRQFSNSRSEMNVSTLELGDSALYLCASSSYDGNTEAFFGQGTRLTVV.